This T cell receptor (beta chain) was found in a study of blood T cell repertoires in COVID-19. The data were produced by immunoSEQ multiplex PCR, yet TCRdb's version contains in-frame clones alone and is incomplete. The sample holds some 74,000 clones; 90% to 95% are singletons and the top ten take 2.5% to 3%. V shed 4 bases and J 0 bases; nucleotides not matched to a gene: 9. This CDR3 spans 16 amino acids. Germline V gives CDR1 GTSNPN, CDR2 SVGIG (reference sequence). Material for sequencing was peripheral blood. This clonotype was obtained from a man aged 45-65 years with COVID-19, enrolled during active disease. The chain couples TRBV30 to TRBJ2-1; the match to TRBD1 covers 7 bases. The CDR3 reads CAWKLQGSHSYNEQFF. CDR3 nucleotide sequence: TGTGCCTGGAAGCTACAGGGGTCTCACTCCTACAATGAGCAGTTCTTC.